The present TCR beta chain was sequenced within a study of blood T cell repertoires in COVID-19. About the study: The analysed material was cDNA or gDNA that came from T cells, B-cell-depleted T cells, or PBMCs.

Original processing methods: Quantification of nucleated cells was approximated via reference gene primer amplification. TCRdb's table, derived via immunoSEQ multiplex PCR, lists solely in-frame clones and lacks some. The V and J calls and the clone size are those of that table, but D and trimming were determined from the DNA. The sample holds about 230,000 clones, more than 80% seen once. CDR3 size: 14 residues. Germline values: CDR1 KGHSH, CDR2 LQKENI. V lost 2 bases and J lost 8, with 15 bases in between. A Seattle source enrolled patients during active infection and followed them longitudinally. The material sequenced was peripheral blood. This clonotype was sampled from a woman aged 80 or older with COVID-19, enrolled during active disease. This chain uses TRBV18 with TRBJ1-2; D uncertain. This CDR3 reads CASSPEHAIAGYTF. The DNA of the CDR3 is TGTGCCAGCTCACCAGAACATGCGATAGCCGGCTACACCTTC.